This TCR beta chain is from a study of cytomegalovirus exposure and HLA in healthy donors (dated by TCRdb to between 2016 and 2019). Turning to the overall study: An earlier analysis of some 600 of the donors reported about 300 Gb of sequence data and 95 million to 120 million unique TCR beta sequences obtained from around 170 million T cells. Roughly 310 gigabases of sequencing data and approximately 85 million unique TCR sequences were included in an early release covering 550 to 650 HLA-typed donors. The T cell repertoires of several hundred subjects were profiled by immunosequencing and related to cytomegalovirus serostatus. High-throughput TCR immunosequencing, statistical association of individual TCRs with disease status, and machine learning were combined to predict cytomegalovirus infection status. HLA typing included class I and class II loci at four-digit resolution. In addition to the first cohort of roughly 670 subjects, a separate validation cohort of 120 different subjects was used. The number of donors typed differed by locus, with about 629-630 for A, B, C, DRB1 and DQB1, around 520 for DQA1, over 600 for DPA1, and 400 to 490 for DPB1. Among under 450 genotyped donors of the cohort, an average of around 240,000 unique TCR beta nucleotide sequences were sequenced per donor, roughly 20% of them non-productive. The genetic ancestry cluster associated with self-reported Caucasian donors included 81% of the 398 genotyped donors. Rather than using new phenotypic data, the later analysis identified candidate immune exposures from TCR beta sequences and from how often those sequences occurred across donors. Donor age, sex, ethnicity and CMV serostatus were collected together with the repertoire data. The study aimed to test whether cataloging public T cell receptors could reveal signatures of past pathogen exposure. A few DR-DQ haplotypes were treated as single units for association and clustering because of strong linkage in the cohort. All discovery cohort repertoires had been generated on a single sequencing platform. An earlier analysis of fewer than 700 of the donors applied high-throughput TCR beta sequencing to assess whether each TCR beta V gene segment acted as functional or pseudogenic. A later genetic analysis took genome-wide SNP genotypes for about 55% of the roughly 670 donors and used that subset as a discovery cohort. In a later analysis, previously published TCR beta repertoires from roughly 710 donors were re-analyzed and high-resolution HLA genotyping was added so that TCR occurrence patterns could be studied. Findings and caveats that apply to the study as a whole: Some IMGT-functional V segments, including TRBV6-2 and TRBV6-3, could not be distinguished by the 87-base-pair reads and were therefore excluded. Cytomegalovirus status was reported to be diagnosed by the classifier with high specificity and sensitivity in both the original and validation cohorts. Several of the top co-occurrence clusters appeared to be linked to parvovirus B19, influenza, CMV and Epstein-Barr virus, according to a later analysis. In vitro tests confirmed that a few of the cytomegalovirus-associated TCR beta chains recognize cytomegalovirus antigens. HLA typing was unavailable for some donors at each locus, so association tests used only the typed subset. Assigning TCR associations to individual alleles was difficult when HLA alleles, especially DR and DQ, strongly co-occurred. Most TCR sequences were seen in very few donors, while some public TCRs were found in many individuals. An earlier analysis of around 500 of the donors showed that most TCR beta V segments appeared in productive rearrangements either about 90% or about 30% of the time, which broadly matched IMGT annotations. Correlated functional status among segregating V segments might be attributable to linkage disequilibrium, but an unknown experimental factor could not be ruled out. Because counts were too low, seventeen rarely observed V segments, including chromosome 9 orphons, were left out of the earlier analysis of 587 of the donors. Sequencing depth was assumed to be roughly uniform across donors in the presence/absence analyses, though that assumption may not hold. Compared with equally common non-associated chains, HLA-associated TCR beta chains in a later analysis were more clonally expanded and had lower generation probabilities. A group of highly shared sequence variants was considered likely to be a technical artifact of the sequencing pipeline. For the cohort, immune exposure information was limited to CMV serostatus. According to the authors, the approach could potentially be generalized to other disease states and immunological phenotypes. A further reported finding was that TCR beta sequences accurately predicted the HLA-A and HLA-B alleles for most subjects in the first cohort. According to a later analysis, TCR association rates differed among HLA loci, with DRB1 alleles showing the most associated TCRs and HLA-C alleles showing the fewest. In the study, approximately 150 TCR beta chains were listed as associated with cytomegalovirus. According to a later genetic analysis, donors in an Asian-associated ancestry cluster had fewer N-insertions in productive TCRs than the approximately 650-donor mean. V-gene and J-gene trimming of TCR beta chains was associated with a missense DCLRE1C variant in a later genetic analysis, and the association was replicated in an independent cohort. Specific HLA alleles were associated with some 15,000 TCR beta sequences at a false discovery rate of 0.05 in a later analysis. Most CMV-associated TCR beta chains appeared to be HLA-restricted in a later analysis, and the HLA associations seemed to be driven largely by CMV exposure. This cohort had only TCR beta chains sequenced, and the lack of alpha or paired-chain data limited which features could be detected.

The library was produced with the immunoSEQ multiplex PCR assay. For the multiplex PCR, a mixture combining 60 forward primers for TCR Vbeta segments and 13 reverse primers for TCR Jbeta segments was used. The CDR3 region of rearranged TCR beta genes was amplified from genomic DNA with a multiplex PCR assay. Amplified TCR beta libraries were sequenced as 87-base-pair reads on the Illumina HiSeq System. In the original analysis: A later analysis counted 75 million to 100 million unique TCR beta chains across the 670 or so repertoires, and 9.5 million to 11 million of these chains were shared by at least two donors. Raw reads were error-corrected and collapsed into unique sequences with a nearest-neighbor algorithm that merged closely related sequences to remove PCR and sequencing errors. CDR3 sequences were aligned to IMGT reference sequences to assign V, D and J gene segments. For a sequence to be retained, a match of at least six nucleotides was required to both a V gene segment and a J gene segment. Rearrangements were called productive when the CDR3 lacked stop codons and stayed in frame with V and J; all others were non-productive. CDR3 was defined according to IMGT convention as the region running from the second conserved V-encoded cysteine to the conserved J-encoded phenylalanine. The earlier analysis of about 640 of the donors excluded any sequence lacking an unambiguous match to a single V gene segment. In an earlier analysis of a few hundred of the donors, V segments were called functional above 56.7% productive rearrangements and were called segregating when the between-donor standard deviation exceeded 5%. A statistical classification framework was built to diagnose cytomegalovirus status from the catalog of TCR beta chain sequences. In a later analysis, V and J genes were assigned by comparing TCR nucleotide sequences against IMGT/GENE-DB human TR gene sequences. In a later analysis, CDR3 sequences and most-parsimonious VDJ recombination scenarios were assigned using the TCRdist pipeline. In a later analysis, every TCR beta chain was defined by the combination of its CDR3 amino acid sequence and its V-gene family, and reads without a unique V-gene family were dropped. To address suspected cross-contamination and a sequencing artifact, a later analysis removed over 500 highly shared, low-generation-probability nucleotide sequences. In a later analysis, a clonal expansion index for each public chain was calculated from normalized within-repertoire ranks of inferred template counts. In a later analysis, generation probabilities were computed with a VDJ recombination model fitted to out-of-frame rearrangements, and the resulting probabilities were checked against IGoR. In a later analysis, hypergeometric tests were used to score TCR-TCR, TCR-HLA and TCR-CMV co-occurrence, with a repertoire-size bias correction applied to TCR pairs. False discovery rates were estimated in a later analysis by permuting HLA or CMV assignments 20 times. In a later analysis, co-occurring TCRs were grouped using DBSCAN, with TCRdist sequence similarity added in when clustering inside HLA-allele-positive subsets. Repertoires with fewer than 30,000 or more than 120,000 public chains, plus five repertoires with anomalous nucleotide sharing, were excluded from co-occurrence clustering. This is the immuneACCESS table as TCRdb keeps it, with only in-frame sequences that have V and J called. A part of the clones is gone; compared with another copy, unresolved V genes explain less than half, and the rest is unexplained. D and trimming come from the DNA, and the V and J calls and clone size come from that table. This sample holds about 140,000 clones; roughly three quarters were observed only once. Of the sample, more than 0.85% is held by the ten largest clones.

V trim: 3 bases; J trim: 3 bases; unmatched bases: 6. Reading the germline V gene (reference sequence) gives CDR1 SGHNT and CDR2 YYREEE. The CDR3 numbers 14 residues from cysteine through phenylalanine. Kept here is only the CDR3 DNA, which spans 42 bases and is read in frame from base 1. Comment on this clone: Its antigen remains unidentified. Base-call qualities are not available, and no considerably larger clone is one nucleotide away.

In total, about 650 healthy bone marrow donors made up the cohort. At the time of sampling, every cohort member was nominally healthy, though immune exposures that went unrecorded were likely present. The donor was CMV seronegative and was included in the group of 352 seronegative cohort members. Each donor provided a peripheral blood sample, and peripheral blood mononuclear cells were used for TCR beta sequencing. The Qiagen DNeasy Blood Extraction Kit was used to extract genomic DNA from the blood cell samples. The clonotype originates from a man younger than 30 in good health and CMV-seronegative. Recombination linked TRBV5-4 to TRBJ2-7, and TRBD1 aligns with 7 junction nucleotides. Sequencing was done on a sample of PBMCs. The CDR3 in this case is CASSSTGTDYEQYF. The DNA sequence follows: TGTGCCAGCAGCTCTACCGGGACAGACTACGAGCAGTACTTC.